This T cell receptor (beta chain) is drawn from a study of blood T cell repertoires in COVID-19. Study background: Whether acute or convalescent, the COVID-19 samples came from the United States, Italy and Spain. PBMCs, B-cell-depleted T cells, or T cells were the source of the cDNA or gDNA that made up the material.

Per the study methods: Counts of nucleated cells, estimated from reference gene primer amplification, were obtained. Clones were sequenced by immunoSEQ multiplex PCR, and TCRdb holds only the in-frame ones, with some missing. The DNA gave D and trimming, while V, J and clone size come from that table. Of 15,000 to 16,000 clones listed, roughly 79% are singletons. The CDR3 consists of 22 residues. Germline lookup yields CDR1 SGDLS and CDR2 YYNGEE. Germline trimming cut 2 bases from V and 2 bases from J; bases unmatched to any gene: 25. The receptor was isolated from a man between 65 and 79 years old with active or convalescent COVID-19. The chain combines TRBV9 with TRBJ1-5, with TRBD1 matching 7 bases. Sequences were obtained from peripheral blood. The CDR3 DNA is TGTGCCAGCAGCGTCCCATACCTCATAGACAGGGTGAGAGGAACAGGCAATCAGCCCCAGCATTTT. Translation gives CASSVPYLIDRVRGTGNQPQHF.